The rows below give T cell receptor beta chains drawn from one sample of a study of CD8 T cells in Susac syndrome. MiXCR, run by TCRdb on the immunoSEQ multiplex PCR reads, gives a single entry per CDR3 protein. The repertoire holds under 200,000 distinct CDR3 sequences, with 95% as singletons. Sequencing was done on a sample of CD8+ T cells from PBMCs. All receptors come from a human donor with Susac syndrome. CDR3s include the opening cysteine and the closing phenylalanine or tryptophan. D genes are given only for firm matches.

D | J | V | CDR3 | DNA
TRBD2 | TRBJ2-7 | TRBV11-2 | CASSLVLAGDYEQYF | TGTGCCAGCAGCCTAGTACTAGCGGGAGACTACGAGCAGTACTTC
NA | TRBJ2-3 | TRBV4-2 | CASSQEVTSGGGTDTQYF | TGTGCCAGCAGCCAAGAGGTGACTTCCGGAGGGGGCACAGATACGCAGTATTTT
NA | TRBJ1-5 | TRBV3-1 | CASTPGMGQPQHF | TGTGCCAGCACCCCAGGGATGGGTCAGCCCCAGCATTTT
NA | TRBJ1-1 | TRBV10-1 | CASSVSRELNTEAFF | TGCGCCAGCAGTGTTTCCAGGGAACTGAACACTGAAGCTTTCTTT
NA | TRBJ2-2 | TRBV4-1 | CASSLTVNTGELFF | TGCGCCAGCAGCCTGACAGTAAACACCGGGGAGCTGTTTTTT
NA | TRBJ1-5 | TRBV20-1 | CSARERGREYQPQHF | TGCAGTGCTAGAGAAAGAGGCAGGGAATATCAGCCCCAGCATTTT
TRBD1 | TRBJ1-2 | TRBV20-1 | CSASLVLGQGAGGYTF | TGCAGTGCTAGTTTAGTGCTTGGACAGGGGGCAGGTGGCTACACCTTC
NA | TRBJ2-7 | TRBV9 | CASSVEGSSYEQYF | TGTGCCAGCAGCGTAGAGGGAAGTTCCTACGAGCAGTACTTC
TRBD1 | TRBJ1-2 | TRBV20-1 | CSASLQGALGYTF | TGCAGTGCTAGTTTACAGGGGGCTCTTGGCTACACCTTC
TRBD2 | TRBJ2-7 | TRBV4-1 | CASSQKGSSGGLIPYEQYF | TGCGCCAGCAGCCAGAAGGGGTCTAGCGGGGGCTTAATTCCATACGAGCAGTACTTC
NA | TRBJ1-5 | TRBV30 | CAWATGSNQPQHF | TGTGCCTGGGCAACAGGATCCAATCAGCCCCAGCATTTT
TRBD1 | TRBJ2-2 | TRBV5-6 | CASSGQGGSGELFF | TGTGCCAGCAGCGGACAGGGGGGTAGCGGGGAGCTGTTTTTT
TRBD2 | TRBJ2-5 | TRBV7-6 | CASSLAPVAGGTETQYF | TGTGCCAGCAGCTTAGCGCCTGTAGCGGGAGGCACAGAGACCCAGTACTTC
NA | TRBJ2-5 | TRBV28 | CASSQGGTEETQYF | TGTGCCAGCAGTCAAGGGGGGACAGAAGAGACCCAGTACTTC
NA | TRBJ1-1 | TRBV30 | CAWSVISQKNTEAFF | TGTGCCTGGAGTGTAATATCACAGAAGAACACTGAAGCTTTCTTT
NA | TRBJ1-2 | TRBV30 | CAWSENSYGYTF | TGTGCCTGGAGTGAGAACAGCTATGGCTACACCTTC
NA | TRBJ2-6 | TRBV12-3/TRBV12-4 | CASSHTPKGYSGANVLTF | TGTGCCAGCAGTCACACCCCAAAAGGGTACTCTGGGGCCAACGTCCTGACTTTC
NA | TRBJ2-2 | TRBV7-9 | CASSSITTGLNTGELFF | TGTGCCAGCAGTTCTATCACCACAGGATTGAACACCGGGGAGCTGTTTTTT